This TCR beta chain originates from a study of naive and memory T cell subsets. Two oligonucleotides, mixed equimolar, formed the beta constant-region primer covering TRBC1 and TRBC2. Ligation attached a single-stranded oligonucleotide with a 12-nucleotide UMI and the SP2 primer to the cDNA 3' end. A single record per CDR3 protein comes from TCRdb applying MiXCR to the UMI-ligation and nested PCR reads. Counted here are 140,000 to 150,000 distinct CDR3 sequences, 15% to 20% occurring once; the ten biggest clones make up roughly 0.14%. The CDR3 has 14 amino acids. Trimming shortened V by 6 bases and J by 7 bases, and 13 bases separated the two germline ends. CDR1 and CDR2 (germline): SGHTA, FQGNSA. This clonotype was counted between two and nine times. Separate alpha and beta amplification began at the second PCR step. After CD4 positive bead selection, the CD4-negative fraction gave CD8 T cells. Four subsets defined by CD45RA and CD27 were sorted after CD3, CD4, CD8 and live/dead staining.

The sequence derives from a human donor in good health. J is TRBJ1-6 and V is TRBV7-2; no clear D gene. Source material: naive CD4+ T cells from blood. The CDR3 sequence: CASSSQVGNSPLHF. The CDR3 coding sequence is TGTGCCAGCAGTTCACAAGTCGGAAATTCACCCCTCCACTTT.